The sequence of this T cell receptor (beta chain) was determined in a study of OX40 agonist ivuxolimab in advanced cancers. Study in general: The study treated patients with ivuxolimab, an agonistic anti-OX40 (CD134) antibody. Roughly two fifths of patients had received prior checkpoint inhibitor therapy.

Whole-study results and caveats: Mean expanded clone counts were higher in CD8+ than CD4+ T cells. Normalized expansion of T-cell clones was also low for some nonresponders.

About this clone: Its specificity is not known.

Repertoires were generated with immunoSEQ multiplex PCR, while TCRdb's copy carries only in-frame clones and drops some. Of some 65,000 clones listed, around 90% are singletons. Germline CDR1 MRHNA, CDR2 SNTAGT. Trimming took 2 bases from V and 3 from J; bases not matched to a gene: 1. The CDR3 extends over 14 amino acids. The TCR comes from an adult with an advanced solid tumor such as melanoma, head and neck, liver or kidney cancer. The chain joins TRBV6-4 to TRBJ2-3, with TRBD2 matching over 8 bases. The starting material was CD4+ or CD8+ T cells sorted from blood, obtained in a trial of the OX40 agonist ivuxolimab. The CDR3 region is CASSDSGRTDTQYF. The DNA of the CDR3 is TGTGCCAGCAGTGACAGCGGGAGAACAGATACGCAGTATTTT.